This T cell receptor (beta chain) was observed in a study of CD8 T cells in Susac syndrome. Reverse transcription used about 0.5 to 1 ug RNA and random hexamers. The CDR3 of TCR beta was amplified by immunoSEQ multiplex PCR across 54 Vbeta and 13 Jbeta. TCRdb independently ran MiXCR on the immunoSEQ multiplex PCR reads; one entry per CDR3 protein. The sample records some 200,000 distinct CDR3 sequences, about 94% being singletons. TCR beta sequencing covered blood CD8+ and CD4+ T cells. The specimen sequenced was CD8+ T cells from PBMCs. The source is a human donor with multiple sclerosis.

The CDR3 sequence: CAWSNGQGGQPQHF. CDR3 nucleotides: TGTGCCTGGAGTAATGGACAGGGTGGGCAGCCCCAGCATTTT. The chain combines TRBV30 with TRBJ1-5, with 8 bases lining up with TRBD1. CDR3 length equals 14 residues. From germline, CDR1 is GTSNPN and CDR2 SVGIG (reference sequence). The junction had 7 bases not matched to a gene; V was cut back by 2 bases and J by 7 bases. The full variable domain, with the rest looked up from reference TRBV30 and TRBJ1-5, is SQTIHQWPATLVQPVGSPLSLECTVEGTSNPNLYWYRQAAGRGLQLLFYSVGIGQISSEVPQNLSASRPQDRQFILSSKKLLLSDSGFYLCAWSNGQGGQPQHFGDGTRLSIL.